This T cell receptor beta chain is drawn from a study of T cell repertoires in cytomegalovirus infection. The overall study: Evidence of both CMV infection and a matching HLA type came from public TCR beta signatures.

Study findings and constraints: Carriage of CMV together with the relevant HLA was identifiable through cumulative public TCR beta family frequency. HLA-C-restricted TCR beta clonotypes specific for CMV led the ex vivo response.

CDR3 length: 16 amino acids. Trimming took off 3 bases at V and 3 bases at J, with 15 bases between the two ends. Germline V gene sequence: CDR1 SGHVS, CDR2 FQNEAQ. This clonotype occurred many times. The antigen is unknown. TCRdb processed the reads anew with MiXCR; each CDR3 protein has one entry. The data contain approximately 630,000 distinct CDR3 sequences, approximately 24% of them singletons. This TCR came from a human donor in good health (CMV status not recorded). Some clones in this sample may be carry-over from other donors' samples. The material sequenced was CD8+ T cells from PBMCs. This rearrangement joins TRBV7-8 to TRBJ2-4; D is possibly TRBD1 or TRBD2 (6 bases each). DNA of the CDR3: TGTGCCAGCAGCTTCCGGGGGCGGAGGGGCAAAAACATTCAGTACTTC. It codes for CASSFRGRRGKNIQYF. Full variable domain (rest looked up from reference TRBV7-8 and TRBJ2-4): GAGVSQSPRYKVAKRGQDVALRCDPISGHVSLFWYQQALGQGPEFLTYFQNEAQLDKSGLPSDRFFAERPEGSVSTLKIQRTQQEDSAVYLCASSFRGRRGKNIQYFGAGTRLSVL.